The source of this TCR beta chain is a study of blood T cells in healthy people across ages. This CDR3 comprises 13 residues. Germline CDR1 and CDR2: MNHNY and SVGAGI (reference sequence). Trimming stripped 7 bases from V and 5 bases from J, with 11 bases between. The sample holds a few counts of this clonotype. The antigen is undetermined. Study-wide points: TCR beta diversity per million T cells fell roughly linearly with age.

A J-beta primer mix and a sample-barcoded 5' primer were used in a second PCR of about 7 to 12 cycles. In TCRdb, the 5' RACE reads were re-called with MiXCR into one record per CDR3 protein. The data hold about 1 million distinct CDR3 sequences, with about 25% observed a single time. These data were likewise used in another study, on T cells of mothers and their children.

This chain links TRBV6-6 with TRBJ2-2, with unresolved D. This TCR came from a girl aged 2-10 years in good health. Sequencing was done on a sample of blood. CDR3 region: CASNGFRTGELFF. CDR3 coding DNA: TGTGCCAGCAACGGTTTTCGGACCGGGGAGCTGTTTTTT.